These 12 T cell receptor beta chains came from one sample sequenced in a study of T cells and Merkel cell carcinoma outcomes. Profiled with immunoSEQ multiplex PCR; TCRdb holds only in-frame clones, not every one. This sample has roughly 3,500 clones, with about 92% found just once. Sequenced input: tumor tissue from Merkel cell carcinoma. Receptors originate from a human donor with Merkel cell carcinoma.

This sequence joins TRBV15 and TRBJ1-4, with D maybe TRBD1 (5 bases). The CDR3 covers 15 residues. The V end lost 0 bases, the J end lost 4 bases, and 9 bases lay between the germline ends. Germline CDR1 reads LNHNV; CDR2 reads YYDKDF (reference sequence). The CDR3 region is CATSREQAFNEKLFF. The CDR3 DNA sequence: TGTGCCACCAGCAGAGAACAGGCCTTTAATGAAAAACTGTTTTTT. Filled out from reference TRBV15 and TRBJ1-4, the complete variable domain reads DAMVIQNPRYQVTQFGKPVTLSCSQTLNHNVMYWYQQKSSQAPKLLFHYYDKDFNNEADTPDNFQSRRPNTSFCFLDIRSPGLGDTAMYLCATSREQAFNEKLFFGSGTQLSVL.

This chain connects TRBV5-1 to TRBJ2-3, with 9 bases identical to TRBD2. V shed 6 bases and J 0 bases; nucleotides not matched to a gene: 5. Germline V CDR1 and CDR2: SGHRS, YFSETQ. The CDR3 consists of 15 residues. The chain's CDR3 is CASIERGDSTDTQYF. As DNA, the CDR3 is TGCGCCAGCATAGAGCGGGGGGACAGCACAGATACGCAGTATTTT.

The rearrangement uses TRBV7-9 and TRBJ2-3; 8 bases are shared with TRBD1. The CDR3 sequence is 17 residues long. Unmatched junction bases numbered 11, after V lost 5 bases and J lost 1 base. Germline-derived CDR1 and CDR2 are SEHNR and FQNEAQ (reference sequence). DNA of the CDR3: TGTGCCAGCAGCCGCGGGCAGGGGGCTTGGGGCACAGATACGCAGTATTTT. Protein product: CASSRGQGAWGTDTQYF.

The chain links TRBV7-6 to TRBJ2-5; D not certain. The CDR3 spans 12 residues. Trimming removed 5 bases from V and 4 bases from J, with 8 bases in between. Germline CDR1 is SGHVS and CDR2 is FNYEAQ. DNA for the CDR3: TGTGCCAGCAGCGGCCCGCCAGAGACCCAGTACTTC. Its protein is CASSGPPETQYF.

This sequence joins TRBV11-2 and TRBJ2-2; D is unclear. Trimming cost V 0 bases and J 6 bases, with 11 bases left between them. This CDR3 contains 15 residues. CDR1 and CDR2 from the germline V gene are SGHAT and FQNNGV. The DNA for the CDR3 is TGTGCCAGCAGCTTAGATCTTGTTTCGGCCGGGGAGCTGTTTTTT. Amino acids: CASSLDLVSAGELFF.

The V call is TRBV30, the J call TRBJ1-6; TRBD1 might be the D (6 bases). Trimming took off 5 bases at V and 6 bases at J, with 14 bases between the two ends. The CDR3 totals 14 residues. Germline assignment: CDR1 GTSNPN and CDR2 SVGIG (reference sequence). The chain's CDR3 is CAWDLGRGNSPLHF. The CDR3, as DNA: TGTGCCTGGGACCTCGGCAGGGGTAATTCACCCCTCCACTTT.

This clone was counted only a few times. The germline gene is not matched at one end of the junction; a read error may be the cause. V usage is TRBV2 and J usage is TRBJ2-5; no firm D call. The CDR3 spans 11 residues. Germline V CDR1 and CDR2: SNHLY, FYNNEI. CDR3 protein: CASKNKDTQYF. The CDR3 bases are TGTGCCAGCAAGAATAAAGATACCCAGTACTTC.

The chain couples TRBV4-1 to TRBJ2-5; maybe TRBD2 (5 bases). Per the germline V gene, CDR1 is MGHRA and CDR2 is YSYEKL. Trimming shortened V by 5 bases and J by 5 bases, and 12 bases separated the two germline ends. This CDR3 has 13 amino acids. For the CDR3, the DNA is TGCGCCAGCAGCGCGACTCGGGGTGAGACCCAGTACTTC. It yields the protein CASSATRGETQYF.

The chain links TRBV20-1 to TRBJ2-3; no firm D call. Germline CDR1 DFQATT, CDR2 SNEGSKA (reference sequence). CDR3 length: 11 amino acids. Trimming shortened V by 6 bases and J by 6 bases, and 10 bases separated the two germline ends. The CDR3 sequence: CSATHGDTQYF. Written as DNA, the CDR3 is TGCAGTGCCACCCATGGGGATACGCAGTATTTT.

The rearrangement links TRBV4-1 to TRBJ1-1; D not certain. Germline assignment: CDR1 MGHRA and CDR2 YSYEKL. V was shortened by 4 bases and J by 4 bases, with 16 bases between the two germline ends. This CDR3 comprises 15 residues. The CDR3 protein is CASSPQIRLTTEAFF. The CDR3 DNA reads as TGCGCCAGCAGCCCGCAGATCCGACTGACCACTGAAGCTTTCTTT.

CDR3 nucleotides: TGTGCCAGCAGCCTACCAAGCTGGGACGACGAGCAGTACTTC. Translating gives CASSLPSWDDEQYF. The rearrangement joins TRBV7-9 to TRBJ2-7; D is perhaps TRBD1 or TRBD2 (5 bases each). V gave up 5 bases and J gave up 5 bases, with 16 bases separating them. The CDR3 runs 14 residues. Germline V gene lookup returns CDR1 SEHNR and CDR2 FQNEAQ (reference sequence).

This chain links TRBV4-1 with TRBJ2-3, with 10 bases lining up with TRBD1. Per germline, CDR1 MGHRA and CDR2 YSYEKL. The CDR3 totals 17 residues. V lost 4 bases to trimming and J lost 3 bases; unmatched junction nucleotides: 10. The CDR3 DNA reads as TGCGCCAGCAGCCGAAATCCCGGGACAGGGGTAACAGATACGCAGTATTTT. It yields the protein CASSRNPGTGVTDTQYF.